Following are 19 T cell receptor beta chains from one sample sequenced in a study of molecular identifiers for immune sequencing clone quantification. TCRdb reanalysed the PCR reads using MiXCR and keeps one entry per CDR3 protein. Altogether about half a million distinct CDR3 sequences are present, 20% to 25% being singletons, with the ten largest covering approximately 0.84%. The sequencing sample was made of naive CD8+ T cells from blood, with Jurkat cell RNA spiked in. Regarding subset: FACS-sorted CD8+CD4-CCR7+CD45RA+ naive T cells. These receptors were taken from a human donor in good health. Some libraries in this study had Jurkat cell RNA spiked in.

The chain recombines TRBV6-2 or TRBV6-3 with TRBJ2-7; D remains ambiguous. The germline CDR1 and CDR2 sequences are MNHEY and SVGEGT. V lost 7 bases and J lost 0, with 7 bases in between. The CDR3 runs 12 residues. The CDR3: CASMKSSYEQYF. CDR3 in DNA: TGTGCCAGCATGAAAAGCTCCTACGAGCAGTACTTC.

In its sample, this clonotype was seen many times. V and J are TRBV7-9 and TRBJ1-1; 7 bases agree with TRBD1. The CDR3 contains 14 residues. J lost 4 bases, V lost 3 bases, and 5 bases had no gene match. Germline loops: CDR1 SEHNR, CDR2 FQNEAQ (reference sequence). In DNA, the CDR3 is TGTGCCAGCAGCTTTTTACAGGGGAGCACTGAAGCTTTCTTT. Protein product: CASSFLQGSTEAFF.

This rearrangement joins TRBV4-3 to TRBJ1-4; D is uncertain. The CDR3 consists of 14 residues. Trimming shortened V by 5 bases and J by 7 bases, and 14 bases separated the two germline ends. The V gene's germline CDR1 is LGHNA and CDR2 YSLEER. CDR3 bases: TGCGCCAGCAGCTCGGTTCTCGGGAGTGAAAAACTGTTTTTT. This translates into CASSSVLGSEKLFF.

A word on this clonotype: One junction end does not reproduce the germline sequence, and a read error may be involved. The chain combines TRBV7-9 with TRBJ2-7, with D possibly TRBD2 on 7 matching bases. The CDR3 loop spans 14 amino acids. Germline V gene data show CDR1 as SEHNR and CDR2 as FQNEAQ (reference sequence). CDR3 nucleotides: TGTGCCAGCAGCTTAGAAAGGGGGGGGGACGAGCGGTACTTC. This translates into CASSLERGGDERYF.

This clonotype has ten or more counts. The V call is TRBV7-9, the J call TRBJ2-7; D possibly uses TRBD1 or TRBD2 (5 bases each). Per the germline V gene, CDR1 is SEHNR and CDR2 is FQNEAQ (reference sequence). V was pared by 3 bases and J by 3 bases, with 15 bases between. The CDR3 consists of 15 residues. The CDR3 loop reads CASSLGVNGLYEQYF. The CDR3, as DNA: TGTGCCAGCAGCTTGGGGGTCAATGGACTCTACGAGCAGTACTTC.

This clonotype was found a few times. V gene TRBV7-9 combines with J gene TRBJ1-2, with 12 bases lining up with TRBD1. With V trimmed by 2 bases and J by 4 bases, 11 bases remained unmatched. Germline assignment: CDR1 SEHNR and CDR2 FQNEAQ (reference sequence). The CDR3 consists of 18 residues. The CDR3 loop reads CASSLLGQGARRGYGYTF. The CDR3 DNA reads TGTGCCAGCAGCTTATTGGGACAGGGGGCAAGAAGGGGCTATGGCTACACCTTC.

J is TRBJ2-1 and V is TRBV6-2 or TRBV6-3, with D possibly being TRBD1 (6 bases). The CDR3 is 14 amino acids. V was shortened by 6 bases and J by 2 bases, with 11 bases between the two germline ends. Germline V gives CDR1 MNHEY, CDR2 SVGEGT. CDR3 sequence (DNA): TGTGCCAGCAGGGACAGTGGAACCTACAATGAGCAGTTCTTC. Protein: CASRDSGTYNEQFF.

In regard to this clonotype: At one boundary the junction diverges from the germline segment, which might be a read error. V gene TRBV30 combines with J gene TRBJ2-3; D is unclear. Germline loops: CDR1 GTSNPN, CDR2 SVGIG (reference sequence). The CDR3 runs 12 residues. CDR3: CARSVGSDTQYF. The CDR3 nucleotides are TGTGCCCGGAGTGTAGGGTCCGATACGCAGTATTTT.

This clonotype has ten or more counts. The genes are TRBV6-2 or TRBV6-3 and TRBJ2-7, with no clear D. V was cut by 6 bases and J by 0 bases, with 15 bases left in between. The CDR3 is made up of 15 amino acids. CDR1 is MNHEY, CDR2 SVGEGT, per germline. The CDR3 DNA reads TGTGCCAGCAGCCGGGCCCGCACAAACTCCTACGAGCAGTACTTC. Translated: CASSRARTNSYEQYF.

This clonotype was observed at least ten times. The chain uses TRBV4-3 and TRBJ2-3; no definite D call. This CDR3 spans 15 amino acids. Germline lookup yields CDR1 LGHNA and CDR2 YSLEER. V lost 0 bases and J lost 2, with 9 bases in between. This CDR3 is CASSQDVGATDTQYF. The CDR3 DNA is TGCGCCAGCAGCCAAGATGTCGGTGCCACAGATACGCAGTATTTT.

This clonotype was recorded a few times. The chain has TRBV19 and TRBJ2-1, with D unclear. This CDR3 region has 14 residues. Germline CDR1 is LNHDA and CDR2 is SQIVND (reference sequence). V was pared by 5 bases and J by 3 bases, with 11 bases between. This CDR3 is CASSGQPGYNEQFF. As DNA, the CDR3 is TGTGCCAGTAGTGGGCAGCCCGGCTACAATGAGCAGTTCTTC.

The sample holds one count of this clonotype. Because it lacks the conserved phenylalanine or tryptophan at the end, this CDR3 is likely a read error. The chain is built from TRBV18 and TRBJ2-3; tentative D call: TRBD2 (5 bases). V lost 2 bases and J lost 1, with 10 bases in between. Per germline, CDR1 KGHSH and CDR2 LQKENI. The CDR3 loop spans 15 amino acids. The CDR3 here is CASSPGLAGTDTQYS. In DNA, the CDR3 is TGTGCCAGCTCACCAGGGCTAGCAGGCACAGATACGCAGTATTCT.

A note on this clonotype: This clone may be a read error of a much larger clone one base away. This chain joins TRBV27 and TRBJ1-1; D is uncertain. CDR3 length: 13 residues. Germline-derived CDR1 and CDR2 are MNHEY and SMNVEV (reference sequence). The CDR3 region has the DNA TGTGCCAGCAGTTTAGGGAGGGTAACTGGAGCTTTCTTT. It encodes CASSLGRVTGAFF.

This clonotype was seen ten or more times. The V call is TRBV4-3, the J call TRBJ2-5; D is unclear. V lost 1 base and J 2 bases, leaving 8 bases between the germline ends. Per germline, CDR1 LGHNA and CDR2 YSLEER. The length of the CDR3 is 14 residues. The CDR3 DNA follows: TGCGCCAGCAGCCAAGGGGCCAGTCAAGAGACCCAGTACTTC. The encoded protein is CASSQGASQETQYF.

V usage is TRBV27 and J usage is TRBJ2-3; 8 nucleotides align to TRBD2. Per germline, CDR1 MNHEY and CDR2 SMNVEV (reference sequence). V gave up 5 bases and J gave up 5 bases; unmatched junction bases: 3. The CDR3 runs 13 residues. DNA of the CDR3: TGTGCCAGCAGTAGCGGGGGAATAGATACGCAGTATTTT. Translated, it gives CASSSGGIDTQYF.

In regard to this clonotype: Being one base from a much bigger clone, this may be a read error. The chain couples TRBV7-2 to TRBJ1-3, with 10 bases lining up with TRBD1. Germline assignment: CDR1 SGHTA and CDR2 FQGNSA. V trimming: 3 bases; J trimming: 14 bases; junction bases outside the gene matches: 10. The CDR3 is made up of 14 amino acids. The CDR3 bases are TGTGCCAGCAGCTTCGGGACAGGGGTTCAGGCCGTATATTTT. This sequence encodes CASSFGTGVQAVYF.

In regard to this clonotype: The conserved final phenylalanine or tryptophan is absent from the CDR3, which likely points to a read error. The V and J genes are TRBV6-5 and TRBJ1-2, with TRBD1 as a possible D gene (5 bases). The CDR3 contains 13 residues. Trimming pared 6 bases from V and 3 bases from J, leaving 11 bases between. The germline CDR1 and CDR2 sequences are MNHEY and SVGAGI. The CDR3 protein is CASSRGDYYGYTL. The CDR3 DNA reads as TGTGCCAGCAGCCGAGGGGATTACTATGGCTACACCCTC.

A note on this clonotype: This CDR3 is missing its conserved last phenylalanine or tryptophan, likely due to a read error. The chain links TRBV28 to TRBJ1-1; no reliable D call. V lost 5 bases and J lost 4, with 14 bases in between. The CDR3 sequence is 14 residues long. Per germline, CDR1 MDHEN and CDR2 SYDVKM. The CDR3 here is CASSPLTDITEAFS. CDR3 nucleotide sequence: TGTGCCAGCAGTCCCCTGACTGATATCACTGAAGCTTTCTCT.

This clonotype was counted ten times or more. This chain connects TRBV6-1 to TRBJ2-7, with no clear D. This CDR3 is built from 13 residues. The germline gives CDR1 MNHNS, CDR2 SASEGT. V lost 2 bases and J 3 bases, leaving 8 bases between the germline ends. The CDR3 DNA reads as TGTGCCAGCAGTGAATTTGCCTTCTACGAGCAGTACTTC. Translated, it gives CASSEFAFYEQYF.